The rows below give T cell receptor beta chains drawn from one sample of a study of response to subunit inactivated influenza vaccine. TCRdb fed the RT-PCR reads into MiXCR, producing one record per CDR3 protein. The sample consists of under 550,000 distinct CDR3 sequences, 7.6% of them appearing once. Material: PBMCs from blood, obtained 23 months after vaccination. The receptors originated from a man in his fifties or sixties who received an inactivated influenza vaccine. The CDR3 runs from the conserved cysteine through the conserved F or W. A D gene is named only where the DNA matches it firmly. The size entry is marked missing in some rows and otherwise reads once, few, many or a size class.

j_call	cdr3_length	clone_size	d_call	v_call	cdr3_aa	cdr3_nt
TRBJ1-6	16	NA	TRBD1	TRBV5-1	CASKFWLGQNNSPLHF	TGCGCCAGCAAATTTTGGTTGGGACAGAATAATTCACCCCTCCACTTT
TRBJ2-7	12	few	NA	TRBV25-1	CATTGHFYEQYF	TGTGCCACTACGGGACACTTCTACGAGCAGTACTTC
TRBJ1-5	13	NA	NA	TRBV6-1	CASSEVSNQPQHF	TGTGCCAGCAGTGAAGTTAGCAATCAGCCCCAGCATTTT
TRBJ2-5	15	many	TRBD1	TRBV12-3/TRBV12-4	CASSPGQGRIAAQYF	TGTGCCAGCAGTCCGGGACAGGGTCGAATAGCAGCCCAGTACTTC
TRBJ2-7	12	many	NA	TRBV10-3	CAASTSSSEQYF	TGTGCCGCTTCGACTAGTTCGTCCGAGCAGTACTTC
TRBJ1-1	13	few	NA	TRBV12-3/TRBV12-4	CASSLIRNTEAFF	TGTGCCAGCAGTTTAATACGGAACACTGAAGCTTTCTTT
TRBJ2-7	14	NA	NA	TRBV30	CAWSRAAFSYEQYF	TGTGCCTGGAGTCGGGCAGCGTTCTCCTACGAGCAGTACTTC
TRBJ1-6	14	few	NA	TRBV12-3/TRBV12-4	CASSPARGNSPLHF	TGTGCCAGCAGCCCAGCCAGAGGGAATTCACCCCTCCACTTT
TRBJ2-3	16	NA	NA	TRBV28	CASSSKGYGSTDTQYF	TGTGCCAGCAGTTCAAAGGGATATGGGAGCACAGATACGCAGTATTTT
TRBJ1-2	13	few	NA	TRBV2	CASSGRPNYGYTF	TGTGCCAGCAGTGGTCGGCCCAACTATGGCTACACCTTC
TRBJ1-1	13	many	NA	TRBV4-1	CASSHKGLTEAFF	TGCGCCAGCAGCCACAAGGGGCTCACTGAAGCTTTCTTT
TRBJ2-1	11	many	NA	TRBV20-1	CSGGNYNEQFF	TGCAGTGGGGGGAACTACAATGAGCAGTTCTTC
TRBJ1-1	12	NA	NA	TRBV7-8	CASSSSGYEAFF	TGTGCCAGCAGTTCTAGCGGGTATGAAGCTTTCTTT
TRBJ1-1	15	few	NA	TRBV20-1	CSARDFRQGRTEAFF	TGCAGTGCTAGAGATTTCCGGCAGGGAAGGACTGAAGCTTTCTTT
TRBJ2-3	17	NA	NA	TRBV12-3/TRBV12-4	CASSLRVDSQLTDTQYF	TGTGCCAGCAGTTTGAGGGTCGACAGTCAACTCACAGATACGCAGTATTTT
TRBJ1-6	20	few	NA	TRBV6-2/TRBV6-3	CASSYRRRTEAFSYNSPLHF	TGTGCCAGCAGTTACCGGCGCAGGACAGAAGCATTCTCCTATAATTCACCCCTCCACTTT
TRBJ2-7	16	NA	NA	TRBV6-1	CASRRQLAFKAYEQYF	TGTGCCAGCAGGCGACAACTAGCATTTAAGGCCTACGAGCAGTACTTC
TRBJ2-1	12	NA	NA	TRBV9	CASGAAYNEQFF	TGTGCCAGTGGGGCGGCCTACAATGAGCAGTTCTTC
TRBJ1-4	15	few	NA	TRBV4-2	CASSTNGGAGEKLFF	TGTGCCAGCTCCACCAACGGGGGGGCCGGTGAAAAACTGTTTTTT
TRBJ1-1	16	many	NA	TRBV5-1	CASSLAREGGRSEAFF	TGCGCCAGCAGCTTGGCCAGGGAGGGCGGTAGGTCTGAAGCTTTCTTT
TRBJ2-7	13	NA	NA	TRBV15	CATSGLPTHEQYF	TGTGCCACCAGCGGACTCCCCACACACGAGCAGTACTTC
TRBJ2-3	19	NA	TRBD2	TRBV4-3	CASSQDAGTSGSQKDTQYF	TGCGCCAGCAGCCAAGACGCCGGGACTAGCGGGAGTCAGAAAGATACGCAGTATTTT
TRBJ2-5	16	few	TRBD2	TRBV4-1	CASSPTGTSGSETQYF	TGCGCCAGCAGCCCTACCGGGACTAGCGGGAGTGAGACCCAGTACTTC
TRBJ2-5	15	many	NA	TRBV5-1	CASSPDGARQETQYF	TGCGCCAGCAGCCCCGACGGGGCCAGACAGGAGACCCAGTACTTC
TRBJ2-5	14	few	NA	TRBV6-5	CASSYSLGTQTQYF	TGTGCCAGCAGTTACTCGTTAGGGACCCAGACCCAGTACTTC